A single sample gave rise to the 21 T cell receptor beta chains below, sequenced in a study of T cells in Graves' hyperthyroidism and ophthalmopathy. Amplification targeted TCR beta CDR3 regions from RNA transcripts. The TCR CDR3 first-round RT-PCR relied on the HTBI primer set. MiXCR, applied by TCRdb to the multiplex PCR reads, yields one record per CDR3 protein. The data contain hundreds of thousands of distinct CDR3 sequences, approximately 15% of them seen just once; the ten biggest clones take up almost 6%. Sequenced sample: blood. These receptor sequences come from a woman aged 30 to 39 with Graves' hyperthyroidism that later progressed to Graves' ophthalmopathy.

This clonotype was recorded a few times. The chain employs TRBV7-9 and TRBJ2-5; 14 bases are a match to TRBD2. This CDR3 spans 17 amino acids. Germline loops: CDR1 SEHNR, CDR2 FQNEAQ (reference sequence). The trim removed 4 bases at V and 5 bases at J, leaving 9 bases unmatched. CDR3 sequence: CASSSGLAGVRLETQYF. The CDR3, as DNA: TGTGCCAGCAGCTCGGGACTAGCGGGAGTCCGACTGGAGACCCAGTACTTC.

This clonotype has ten or more counts. The chain uses TRBV6-1 and TRBJ1-6; D is ambiguous. This CDR3 comprises 21 residues. Per the germline V gene, CDR1 is MNHNS and CDR2 is SASEGT. With 10 bases removed from V and 0 bases from J, the gap between germline ends came to 31 bases. CDR3 loop: CATQLKGSKATFFSYNSPLHF. The CDR3 coding sequence is TGTGCCACCCAGTTAAAAGGATCCAAGGCAACATTTTTCTCCTATAATTCACCCCTCCACTTT.

The sample holds many counts of this clonotype. This sequence joins TRBV19 and TRBJ1-5, with 8 bases fitting TRBD1. CDR3 length: 16 residues. Germline lookup yields CDR1 LNHDA and CDR2 SQIVND (reference sequence). The V and J ends lost 5 bases and 3 bases, in that order; junction bases with no gene match: 9. CDR3 amino acids: CASSPRTGKDNQPQHF. DNA of the CDR3: TGTGCCAGTAGTCCCCGGACAGGGAAGGACAATCAGCCCCAGCATTTT. Based on the CDR3 plus reference TRBV19 and TRBJ1-5, the full variable domain is DGGITQSPKYLFRKEGQNVTLSCEQNLNHDAMYWYRQDPGQGLRLIYYSQIVNDFQKGDIAEGYSVSREKKESFPLTVTSAQKNPTAFYLCASSPRTGKDNQPQHFGDGTRLSIL.

This clonotype has only a few counts. The rearrangement links TRBV19 to TRBJ2-3; no firm D call. Looked up from germline, CDR1 is LNHDA and CDR2 is SQIVND (reference sequence). Trimming took off 6 bases at V and 1 base at J, with 17 bases between the two ends. The CDR3 runs 16 residues. CDR3 amino acids: CASRADSRSGTDTQYF. The CDR3 coding sequence is TGTGCCAGTAGGGCGGATTCTCGGTCGGGCACAGATACGCAGTATTTT.

This clonotype was recorded at least ten times. This chain's CDR3 is CASSLLSGSQETQYF. The CDR3 nucleotides are TGCGCCAGCAGCCTCCTTTCAGGGTCGCAAGAGACCCAGTACTTC. The V gene is TRBV5-1, the J gene TRBJ2-5; perhaps TRBD1 as D (5 bases). CDR1 is SGHRS, CDR2 YFSETQ, per germline. Trimming removed 4 bases from V and 2 bases from J, with 15 bases in between. The CDR3 has 15 amino acids.

Remarks on this clonotype: Since a much larger clone is just one base distant, this may be a read error. V usage is TRBV12-5 and J usage is TRBJ2-1; D may be TRBD2 (6 bases). This CDR3 spans 15 amino acids. Germline V lookup: CDR1 LGHNT, CDR2 FRNRAP. CDR3 in amino acids: CASGFGDFSYNEQLF. The CDR3 nucleotides are TGTGCTAGTGGTTTTGGGGACTTCTCCTACAATGAGCAGCTCTTC.

This clonotype was observed many times. This chain uses TRBV12-3 or TRBV12-4 with TRBJ2-1; maybe TRBD1 (6 bases). This CDR3 contains 13 residues. The V and J ends lost 4 bases and 7 bases respectively, with 11 bases between them. CDR3 region: CASSSRRGNEQFF. The DNA of the CDR3 is TGTGCCAGCAGTTCCCGCAGGGGTAATGAGCAGTTCTTC.

V gene TRBV20-1 combines with J gene TRBJ2-2, with 7 bases that match TRBD2. Germline assignment: CDR1 DFQATT and CDR2 SNEGSKA (reference sequence). V was clipped by 1 base and J by 6 bases; unmatched bases: 2. The CDR3 sequence is 13 residues long. The CDR3 region is CSARGLAPGELFF. The CDR3 DNA follows: TGCAGTGCTAGAGGACTAGCACCCGGGGAGCTGTTTTTT.

As to this clonotype: It may be a read error: a sequence one base away is much more abundant. The chain combines TRBV20-1 with TRBJ2-7; D is uncertain. The length of the CDR3 is 11 residues. V lost 0 bases, J lost 3 bases, and 3 bases lay in between. Per germline, CDR1 DFQATT and CDR2 SNEGSKA (reference sequence). This chain's CDR3 is CSARDLYEQYF. The CDR3 DNA follows: TGCAGTGCTAGAGATCTCTACGAGCAGTACTTC.

The sample holds a few counts of this clonotype. V gene TRBV19 combines with J gene TRBJ1-2, with TRBD1 as a possible D gene (6 bases). Trimming took off 7 bases at V and 4 bases at J, with 22 bases between the two ends. This CDR3 contains 16 residues. Germline CDR1 and CDR2: LNHDA and SQIVND (reference sequence). This CDR3 is CASTPFTRQDFYGYTF. The DNA for the CDR3 is TGTGCCAGTACCCCTTTCACAAGACAGGATTTCTATGGCTACACCTTC.

The chain has TRBV4-1 and TRBJ2-1; the match to TRBD2 covers 11 bases. The CDR3 sequence is 20 residues long. Trimming removed 0 bases from V and 0 bases from J; junction bases left unmatched: 10. The germline V gene encodes CDR1 MGHRA and CDR2 YSYEKL. The CDR3: CASSQESASGRLGSYNEQFF. CDR3 nucleotide sequence: TGCGCCAGCAGCCAAGAATCGGCTAGCGGGAGGCTTGGCTCCTACAATGAGCAGTTCTTC.

This clonotype showed up many times. The rearrangement joins TRBV20-1 to TRBJ2-3; D is tentatively TRBD1 or TRBD2 (5 bases each). The germline gives CDR1 DFQATT, CDR2 SNEGSKA (reference sequence). Trimming cost V 1 base and J 0 bases, with 11 bases left between them. This CDR3 contains 15 residues. This chain's CDR3 is CSARAGSTSTDTQYF. CDR3 nucleotide sequence: TGCAGTGCTAGAGCAGGGAGCACTAGCACAGATACGCAGTATTTT.

This clonotype was counted many times. The chain uses TRBV5-1 and TRBJ2-2; 10 nucleotides agree with TRBD1. The J segment lost 5 bases and the V segment lost 3 bases, leaving 7 bases of the junction unmatched. This CDR3 spans 16 amino acids. Per germline, CDR1 SGHRS and CDR2 YFSETQ. CDR3 coding DNA: TGCGCCAGCAGCTGGAAGACAGGGGGCGCGACCGGGGAGCTGTTTTTT. Translation: CASSWKTGGATGELFF.

The rearrangement uses TRBV10-1 and TRBJ2-7; no clear D. The germline CDR1 and CDR2 sequences are WNHNN and SYGVQD (reference sequence). Trimming pared 3 bases from V and 5 bases from J, leaving 2 bases between. The CDR3 is 10 residues long. The CDR3 DNA sequence: TGCGCCAGCAGTGATAACGAGCAGTACTTC. Translation: CASSDNEQYF.

The rearrangement links TRBV3-1 to TRBJ2-3, with D possibly called TRBD1 or TRBD2 (6 bases each). The V gene lost 0 bases and the J gene lost 2 bases, with 9 bases spanning the gap. Germline values: CDR1 LGHDT, CDR2 YNNKEL (reference sequence). The CDR3 has 15 residues. CDR3 DNA sequence: TGTGCCAGCAGCCAAGATGGGGGGCCCACAGATACGCAGTATTTT. This encodes CASSQDGGPTDTQYF.

This chain links TRBV7-9 with TRBJ2-7; tentative D call: TRBD1 (5 bases). Trimming left V 4 bases short and J 6 bases short, with 19 bases between. The CDR3 is 15 amino acids. CDR1 and CDR2 (germline): SEHNR, FQNEAQ (reference sequence). CDR3 loop: CASSSERTKGLEQYF. Written as DNA, the CDR3 is TGTGCCAGCAGCTCGGAGAGAACGAAGGGGCTCGAGCAGTACTTC. The full variable domain, its missing parts supplied by reference TRBV7-9 and TRBJ2-7, is DTGVSQNPRHKITKRGQNVTFRCDPISEHNRLYWYRQTLGQGPEFLTYFQNEAQLEKSRLLSDRFSAERPKGSFSTLEIQRTEQGDSAMYLCASSSERTKGLEQYFGPGTRLTVT.

This clonotype was seen more than once but under ten times. The rearrangement uses TRBV5-1 and TRBJ1-5; 11 nucleotides line up with TRBD1. Germline V gene lookup returns CDR1 SGHRS and CDR2 YFSETQ. This CDR3 comprises 17 residues. V gave up 0 bases and J gave up 2 bases; unmatched junction bases: 4. The CDR3 loop reads CASSLGGQGAGNQPQHF. The CDR3 nucleotides read TGCGCCAGCAGCTTGGGAGGACAGGGGGCCGGCAATCAGCCCCAGCATTTT.

This clonotype has at least ten counts. The chain recombines TRBV3-1 with TRBJ2-5; D possibly uses TRBD1 or TRBD2 (6 bases each). The CDR3 contains 17 residues. In germline, CDR1 is LGHDT, CDR2 YNNKEL (reference sequence). Trimming took off 4 bases at V and 3 bases at J, with 21 bases between the two ends. CDR3 DNA: TGTGCCAGCAGCCGCTGGCGGGACACATCCTTCGAAGAGACCCAGTACTTC. Amino acid sequence: CASSRWRDTSFEETQYF.

This clonotype was detected many times. J is TRBJ2-1 and V is TRBV6-1; tentative D call: TRBD2 (6 bases). The CDR3 runs to 16 residues. Trimming pared 5 bases from V and 4 bases from J, leaving 18 bases between. CDR1 is MNHNS and CDR2 is SASEGT in the germline V gene. CDR3 nucleotide sequence: TGTGCCAGCAGTCCCCGACCCACTGGGGGGTACAATGAGCAGTTCTTC. It translates to CASSPRPTGGYNEQFF.

The V call is TRBV4-1, the J call TRBJ2-5, with a tentative D call TRBD2 (5 bases). Germline values: CDR1 MGHRA, CDR2 YSYEKL. This CDR3 spans 16 amino acids. V lost 7 bases and J lost 4, with 22 bases in between. The CDR3 DNA reads as TGCGCCAGCATGGTGGGCGGAGGAGGCCCAGGAGAGACCCAGTACTTC. Protein: CASMVGGGGPGETQYF.

There are many counts of this clonotype. The V call is TRBV27, the J call TRBJ1-5; D ambiguous. The CDR3 contains 12 residues. The germline V gene encodes CDR1 MNHEY and CDR2 SMNVEV (reference sequence). V dropped 6 bases and J dropped 2 bases, with 5 bases sitting between them. In DNA form, the CDR3 reads TGTGCCAGCAGGGTTGGCAATCAGCCCCAGCATTTT. It is translated as CASRVGNQPQHF.